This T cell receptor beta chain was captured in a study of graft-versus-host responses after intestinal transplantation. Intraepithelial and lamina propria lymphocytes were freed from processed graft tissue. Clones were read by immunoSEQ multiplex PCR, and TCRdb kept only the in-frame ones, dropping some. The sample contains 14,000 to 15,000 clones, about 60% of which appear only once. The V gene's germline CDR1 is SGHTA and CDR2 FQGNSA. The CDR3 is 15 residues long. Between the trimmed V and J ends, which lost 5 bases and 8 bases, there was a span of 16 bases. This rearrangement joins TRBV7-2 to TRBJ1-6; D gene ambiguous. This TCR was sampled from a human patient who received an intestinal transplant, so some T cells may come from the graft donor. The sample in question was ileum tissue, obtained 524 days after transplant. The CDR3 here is CASSHPRGSDSPLHF. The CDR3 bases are TGTGCCAGCAGCCACCCAAGAGGGTCAGATTCACCCCTCCACTTT.